This T cell receptor (beta chain) was recorded in a study of cytomegalovirus exposure and HLA in healthy donors. Across the study: One earlier analysis, a look at approximately 190 million T cells, found some 100 million unique TCR beta sequences.

Findings of the study overall: Most TCRs appeared rarely, but some public TCRs recurred in many donors. Trimming of TCR beta V- and J-genes showed a link, identified in a later analysis, to a missense DCLRE1C variant.

A multiplex PCR was run with 60 Vbeta primers and 13 Jbeta primers. The assay was immunoSEQ multiplex PCR, and TCRdb's table has in-frame clones only and misses some. With around 70,000 clones in the sample, the ten largest clones hold roughly 5%. Points on this clone: Its antigen is as yet unknown.

V lost 8 bases and J lost 4; bases outside the gene matches: 5. This CDR3 spans 13 amino acids. The germline CDR1 and CDR2 sequences are LNHDA and SQIVND (reference sequence). Sequencing was done on a sample of PBMCs. This clonotype originated in a woman aged 40 to 50 in good health and CMV-seropositive. The rearrangement uses TRBV19 and TRBJ1-3; 7 bases are shared with TRBD1. The CDR3 sequence is CASLTGNGNTIYF. Written as DNA, the CDR3 is TGTGCCAGTTTGACAGGGAACGGAAACACCATATATTTT.